A single sample gave rise to the 27 T cell receptor beta chains below, sequenced in a study of cytomegalovirus exposure and HLA in healthy donors. Amplification used 60 Vbeta primers and 13 Jbeta primers. Libraries were prepared by immunoSEQ multiplex PCR; TCRdb keeps only in-frame clonotypes and omits some of them. The sample shows about 89,000 clones, 85% of them seen only once. The sequenced sample was PBMCs. These receptors were taken from a man aged 40-49 years in good health and CMV-seropositive.

V and J are TRBV9 and TRBJ2-2, with D unclear. CDR3 size: 14 residues. Germline CDR1 SGDLS, CDR2 YYNGEE. V lost 0 bases and J lost 5, with 8 bases in between. The CDR3 is CASSVALRTGELFF. CDR3 DNA sequence: TGTGCCAGCAGCGTAGCTTTACGGACCGGGGAGCTGTTTTTT.

This clone was counted once. The chain joins TRBV29-1 to TRBJ2-3; the D is unclear. V dropped 7 bases and J dropped 2 bases, with 10 bases sitting between them. Germline lookup yields CDR1 SQVTM and CDR2 ANQGSEA. This CDR3 comprises 12 residues. The CDR3 bases are TGCAGCGGTCTATCCGCCACAGATACGCAGTATTTT. Amino acid sequence: CSGLSATDTQYF.

The genes are TRBV2 and TRBJ2-1, with a possible D match to TRBD1 (6 bases). This CDR3 is 15 amino acids long. The germline V gene has CDR1 SNHLY and CDR2 FYNNEI. The V gene lost 0 bases and the J gene lost 6 bases, with 12 bases spanning the gap. The CDR3 here is CASSEALEDSNEQFF. For the CDR3, the DNA is TGTGCCAGCAGTGAAGCTCTTGAGGACAGCAATGAGCAGTTCTTC.

The chain recombines TRBV21-1 with TRBJ1-1; the table assigns TRBD1, which was not confirmed against the DNA. TRBV21-1 is noted as a pseudogene. The CDR3 consists of 15 residues. Here the CDR3 DNA reads TGTGCCAGCAGCAATGGTCAGGCCTTGAACACTGAAGCTTTCTTT. Residues: CASSNGQALNTEAFF.

V and J are TRBV5-4 and TRBJ2-2; no clear D. V shed 4 bases and J shed 4 bases, with 14 bases lying between them. Germline CDR1 and CDR2: SGHNT and YYREEE (reference sequence). The CDR3 spans 15 residues. CDR3 sequence (DNA): TGTGCCAGCAGCCGGCAAGACTTAGGCACCGGGGAGCTGTTTTTT. As protein: CASSRQDLGTGELFF. The variable domain in full, completed from reference TRBV5-4 and TRBJ2-2, reads ETGVTQSPTHLIKTRGQQVTLRCSSQSGHNTVSWYQQALGQGPQFIFQYYREEENGRGNFPPRFSGLQFPNYSSELNVNALELDDSALYLCASSRQDLGTGELFFGEGSRLTVL.

The rearrangement joins TRBV5-1 to TRBJ2-7; tentative D call: TRBD2 (5 bases). This CDR3 spans 17 amino acids. Trimming cost V 0 bases and J 0 bases, with 16 bases left between them. The germline CDR1 and CDR2 sequences are SGHRS and YFSETQ. CDR3 in DNA: TGCGCCAGCAGCTTGGAAATTCTAGCCCGAACCTCCTACGAGCAGTACTTC. As protein: CASSLEILARTSYEQYF.

The rearrangement links TRBV7-9 to TRBJ1-4; possibly TRBD1 for D (5 bases). Germline values: CDR1 SEHNR, CDR2 FQNEAQ (reference sequence). V lost 1 base to trimming and J lost 7 bases, with 16 bases between them. This CDR3 has 16 residues. The CDR3: CASSLGSGPRGEKLFF. The CDR3 bases are TGTGCCAGCAGCTTAGGCTCGGGACCGCGGGGTGAAAAACTGTTTTTT. Drawing the rest from reference TRBV7-9 and TRBJ1-4, the complete variable domain is DTGVSQNPRHKITKRGQNVTFRCDPISEHNRLYWYRQTLGQGPEFLTYFQNEAQLEKSRLLSDRFSAERPKGSFSTLEIQRTEQGDSAMYLCASSLGSGPRGEKLFFGSGTQLSVL.

As regards this clone: This same CDR3 is encoded by further DNA sequences in the sample. This chain joins TRBV19 and TRBJ2-1; the match to TRBD2 covers 8 bases. The CDR3 sequence is 14 residues long. V dropped 6 bases and J dropped 4; count of bases not matched to a gene: 5. Germline assignment: CDR1 LNHDA and CDR2 SQIVND (reference sequence). The CDR3 region is CASSGGRRYNEQFF. In DNA, the CDR3 is TGTGCCAGTAGCGGCGGGAGGAGATACAATGAGCAGTTCTTC. Using reference TRBV19 and TRBJ2-1 for the parts outside the CDR3, the full variable domain is DGGITQSPKYLFRKEGQNVTLSCEQNLNHDAMYWYRQDPGQGLRLIYYSQIVNDFQKGDIAEGYSVSREKKESFPLTVTSAQKNPTAFYLCASSGGRRYNEQFFGPGTRLTVL.

This clone was seen a single time. The chain is built from TRBV6-4 and TRBJ2-5; D is perhaps TRBD2 (6 bases). The CDR3 totals 15 residues. The V gene lost 3 bases and the J gene lost 0 bases, with 11 bases spanning the gap. Germline CDR1 MRHNA, CDR2 SNTAGT. CDR3 nucleotide sequence: TGTGCCAGCAGTGAAAACGGACTAAACCAAGAGACCCAGTACTTC. This sequence encodes CASSENGLNQETQYF.

The chain carries TRBV10-3 and TRBJ2-1; D might be TRBD2 (6 bases). The CDR3 spans 12 residues. V was pared by 7 bases and J by 3 bases, with 7 bases between. Germline CDR1 and CDR2: ENHRY and SYGVKD. The CDR3 loop reads CAIMGLYNEQFF. The CDR3 nucleotides are TGTGCCATCATGGGACTCTACAATGAGCAGTTCTTC.

The chain carries TRBV15 and TRBJ1-1; no reliable D call. There are 10 residues in the CDR3. Trimming shortened V by 8 bases and J by 11 bases, and 12 bases separated the two germline ends. Germline CDR1 LNHNV, CDR2 YYDKDF (reference sequence). The CDR3 bases are TGTGCCACCCCCCCAGGCAGGGCTTTCTTT. This encodes CATPPGRAFF.

In the case of this clone: A read error may account for a junction end that differs from germline. The chain carries TRBV7-9 and TRBJ1-1; D is ambiguous. The V gene's germline CDR1 is SEHNR and CDR2 FQNEAQ (reference sequence). The length of the CDR3 is 14 residues. The CDR3 bases are TGTTCCAGCAGCTTAGAGGCGGTGAACACTGAAGCTTTCTTT. Translated: CSSSLEAVNTEAFF.

The rearrangement joins TRBV15 to TRBJ2-2, with 7 bases lining up with TRBD2. CDR1 is LNHNV and CDR2 is YYDKDF in the germline V gene (reference sequence). The ends lost 7 bases at V and 11 bases at J; junction bases unmatched: 16. The CDR3 sequence is 15 residues long. CDR3 in amino acids: CATKPFGGPGGELFF. Written as DNA, the CDR3 is TGTGCCACCAAGCCTTTCGGAGGGCCGGGAGGAGAGCTGTTTTTT.

The CDR3 bases are TGTGCCAGCAGACCGGACAGGGGGGTTAGCAATCAGCCCCAGCATTTT. Protein product: CASRPDRGVSNQPQHF. The genes are TRBV27 and TRBJ1-5; 10 positions match TRBD1. The germline CDR1 and CDR2 sequences are MNHEY and SMNVEV (reference sequence). Trimming at V came to 6 bases and at J to 0 bases, leaving 5 bases not matched to a gene. CDR3 length equals 16 residues.

Notes on this clone: The junction differs from germline at one of its ends, possibly a read error. The chain uses TRBV7-9 and TRBJ1-2, with D tentatively TRBD1 (5 bases). This CDR3 is built from 15 residues. Germline CDR1 SEHNR, CDR2 FQNEAQ (reference sequence). This CDR3 reads CSSSLTRQPLYGYTF. As DNA, the CDR3 is TGTTCCAGCAGCTTAACGAGACAGCCTCTCTATGGCTACACCTTC.

J is TRBJ2-3 and V is TRBV7-8; perhaps TRBD2 as D (6 bases). This CDR3 has 16 residues. Trimming left V 1 base short and J 3 bases short, with 14 bases between. The V gene's germline CDR1 is SGHVS and CDR2 FQNEAQ. The CDR3 DNA is TGTGCCAGCAGCTTAGAACTCGGGGGTGGGACAGATACGCAGTATTTT. Translating it yields CASSLELGGGTDTQYF. Full variable domain (rest looked up from reference TRBV7-8 and TRBJ2-3): GAGVSQSPRYKVAKRGQDVALRCDPISGHVSLFWYQQALGQGPEFLTYFQNEAQLDKSGLPSDRFFAERPEGSVSTLKIQRTQQEDSAVYLCASSLELGGGTDTQYFGPGTRLTVL.

The chain is built from TRBV11-2 and TRBJ2-6; TRBD1 matches 7 bases. Germline V lookup: CDR1 SGHAT, CDR2 FQNNGV. The CDR3 totals 18 residues. The V and J ends lost 5 bases and 4 bases, in that order; junction bases with no gene match: 14. The CDR3 is CASSPTGTAIAGANVLTF. The CDR3 region has the DNA TGTGCCAGCAGCCCCACCGGGACAGCGATCGCCGGGGCCAACGTCCTGACTTTC.

J is TRBJ2-1 and V is TRBV2; 11 nucleotides line up with TRBD2. Germline-derived CDR1 and CDR2 are SNHLY and FYNNEI. The CDR3 runs 17 residues. Trimming removed 5 bases from V and 0 bases from J; junction bases left unmatched: 6. The CDR3 DNA is TGTGCCAGCAGTCATAGACTAGCGGGAAGCTCCTACAATGAGCAGTTCTTC. This encodes CASSHRLAGSSYNEQFF.

The V gene is TRBV6-1, the J gene TRBJ1-1; D may be TRBD1 (5 bases). Germline V gene sequence: CDR1 MNHNS, CDR2 SASEGT. The CDR3 runs 14 residues. Trimming cost V 8 bases and J 4 bases, with 17 bases left between them. The CDR3 here is CASGQLGQGTEAFF. DNA of the CDR3: TGTGCCAGCGGTCAGCTGGGGCAGGGCACTGAAGCTTTCTTT.

The chain carries TRBV6-1 and TRBJ2-3, with TRBD2 as a possible D gene (6 bases). CDR3 length equals 14 residues. V lost 6 bases and J lost 3, with 13 bases in between. Germline V gives CDR1 MNHNS, CDR2 SASEGT. CDR3 bases: TGTGCCAGCAGGACCCGGGGGAGGACAGATACGCAGTATTTT. Its protein is CASRTRGRTDTQYF.

This chain uses TRBV5-1 with TRBJ2-7; TRBD2 aligns across 7 bases. V shed 1 base, J shed 2 bases, and the junction held 6 bases outside the gene matches. This CDR3 has 15 amino acids. Germline loops: CDR1 SGHRS, CDR2 YFSETQ. The CDR3 DNA sequence: TGCGCCAGCAGCTTGCCGGGGACTATTCCCTACGAGCAGTACTTC. Protein: CASSLPGTIPYEQYF.

The chain couples TRBV11-3 to TRBJ2-4; D ambiguous. Germline V gene sequence: CDR1 SGHNT, CDR2 YENEEA. The CDR3 has 15 amino acids. V was clipped by 0 bases and J by 0 bases, with 6 bases between them. CDR3 nucleotides: TGTGCCAGCAGCTTAGAGGGCACAGCCAAAAACATTCAGTACTTC. The encoded protein is CASSLEGTAKNIQYF.

In DNA, the CDR3 is TGCACCAGCAGCCACCAGGGGGCAGCTTTCTTT. This translates into CTSSHQGAAFF. V usage is TRBV1 and J usage is TRBJ1-1; TRBD1 reflects the table's D call only, with no check against the DNA. TRBV1 is given as a pseudogene. The CDR3 sequence is 11 residues long.

The chain recombines TRBV5-1 with TRBJ2-1, with a possible D match to TRBD2 (5 bases). The length of the CDR3 is 14 residues. CDR1 and CDR2 (germline): SGHRS, YFSETQ. V was trimmed by 0 bases and J by 9 bases, leaving 13 bases between them. The CDR3 spells CASSLDLAVVEQFF. CDR3 bases: TGCGCCAGCAGCTTGGACCTAGCAGTCGTTGAGCAGTTCTTC.

The rearrangement joins TRBV28 to TRBJ1-5, with 12 bases lining up with TRBD1. Trimming cost V 5 bases and J 5 bases; bases outside gene matches: 4. The CDR3 length is 15 residues. Germline-derived CDR1 and CDR2 are MDHEN and SYDVKM. CDR3 amino acids: CASSPGTGGYQPQHF. The DNA for the CDR3 is TGTGCCAGCAGTCCGGGGACAGGGGGCTATCAGCCCCAGCATTTT.

In its sample, this clone is medium-sized. V and J are TRBV11-2 and TRBJ2-7, with TRBD1 as a possible D gene (6 bases). Trimming took 2 bases from V and 2 from J, leaving 10 bases between them. The CDR3 contains 14 residues. Germline values: CDR1 SGHAT, CDR2 FQNNGV. In nucleotides, the CDR3 is TGTGCCAGCAGCTTATACAGGGCGACCTACGAGCAGTACTTC. As protein: CASSLYRATYEQYF.

The chain joins TRBV7-9 to TRBJ2-1, with D tentatively TRBD1 (6 bases). The CDR3 has 17 amino acids. V was cut by 5 bases and J by 0 bases, with 17 bases left in between. Germline V lookup: CDR1 SEHNR, CDR2 FQNEAQ (reference sequence). The CDR3 here is CASSPGALASSYNEQFF. As DNA, the CDR3 is TGTGCCAGCAGCCCAGGGGCGTTAGCGAGCTCCTACAATGAGCAGTTCTTC.